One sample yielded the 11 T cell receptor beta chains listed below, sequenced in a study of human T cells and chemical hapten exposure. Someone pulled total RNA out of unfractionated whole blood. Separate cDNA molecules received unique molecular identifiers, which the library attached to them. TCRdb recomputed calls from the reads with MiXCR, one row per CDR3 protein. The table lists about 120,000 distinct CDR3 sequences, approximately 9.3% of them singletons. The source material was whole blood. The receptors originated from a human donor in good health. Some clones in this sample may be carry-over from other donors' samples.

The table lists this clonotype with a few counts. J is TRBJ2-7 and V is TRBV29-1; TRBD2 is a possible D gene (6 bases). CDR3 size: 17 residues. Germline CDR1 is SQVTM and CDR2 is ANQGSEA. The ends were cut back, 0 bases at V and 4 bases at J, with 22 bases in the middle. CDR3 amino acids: CSVEDPSGEEEEYEQYF. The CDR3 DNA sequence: TGCAGCGTTGAAGACCCATCGGGAGAAGAGGAAGAGTACGAGCAGTACTTC.

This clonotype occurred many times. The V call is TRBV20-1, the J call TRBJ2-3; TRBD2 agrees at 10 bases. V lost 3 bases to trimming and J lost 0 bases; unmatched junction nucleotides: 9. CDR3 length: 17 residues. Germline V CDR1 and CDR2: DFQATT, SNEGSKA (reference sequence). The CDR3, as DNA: TGCAGTGCTAGTAGCCTAGCGGGAGCCACCAGCACAGATACGCAGTATTTT. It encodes CSASSLAGATSTDTQYF.

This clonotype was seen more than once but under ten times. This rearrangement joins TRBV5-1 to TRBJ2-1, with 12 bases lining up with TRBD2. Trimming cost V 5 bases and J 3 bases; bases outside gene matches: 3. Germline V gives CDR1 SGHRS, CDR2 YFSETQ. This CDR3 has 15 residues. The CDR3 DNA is TGCGCCAGCAGGGGACTAGCGGGCGGCTACAATGAGCAGTTCTTC. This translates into CASRGLAGGYNEQFF.

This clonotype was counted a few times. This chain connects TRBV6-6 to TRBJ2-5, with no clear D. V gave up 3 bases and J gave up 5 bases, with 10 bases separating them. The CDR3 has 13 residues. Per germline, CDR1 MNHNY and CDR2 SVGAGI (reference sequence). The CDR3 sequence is CASSYPSSETQYF. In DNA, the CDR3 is TGTGCCAGCAGTTATCCGTCCAGTGAGACCCAGTACTTC.

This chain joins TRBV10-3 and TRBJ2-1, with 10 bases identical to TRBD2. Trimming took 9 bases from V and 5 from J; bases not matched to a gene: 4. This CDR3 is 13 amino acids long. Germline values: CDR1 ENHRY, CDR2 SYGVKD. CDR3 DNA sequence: TGTGCCATACGGACTAGCGGTAACAATGAGCAGTTCTTC. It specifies CAIRTSGNNEQFF.

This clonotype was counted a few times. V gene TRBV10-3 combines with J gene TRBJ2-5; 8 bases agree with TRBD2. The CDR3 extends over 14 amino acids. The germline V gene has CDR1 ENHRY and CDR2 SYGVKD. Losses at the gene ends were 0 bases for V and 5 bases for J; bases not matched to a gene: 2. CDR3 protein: CAISESGTRETQYF. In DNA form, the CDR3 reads TGTGCCATCAGTGAGTCTGGGACTAGGGAGACCCAGTACTTC.

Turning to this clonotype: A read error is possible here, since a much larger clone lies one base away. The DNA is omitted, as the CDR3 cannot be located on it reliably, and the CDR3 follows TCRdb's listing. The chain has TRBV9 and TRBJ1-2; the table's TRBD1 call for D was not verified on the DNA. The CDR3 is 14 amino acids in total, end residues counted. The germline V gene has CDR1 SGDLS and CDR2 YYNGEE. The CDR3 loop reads CASSVGAGIYGYNF.

CDR3 residues: CASSLGSGRLNTEAFF. The CDR3 DNA follows: TGTGCCAGCAGCTTAGGATCAGGACGGTTGAACACTGAAGCTTTCTTT. The chain employs TRBV7-9 and TRBJ1-1; unclear D gene. This CDR3 contains 16 residues. Trimming left V 1 base short and J 0 bases short, with 12 bases between. Germline V gene lookup returns CDR1 SEHNR and CDR2 FQNEAQ (reference sequence).

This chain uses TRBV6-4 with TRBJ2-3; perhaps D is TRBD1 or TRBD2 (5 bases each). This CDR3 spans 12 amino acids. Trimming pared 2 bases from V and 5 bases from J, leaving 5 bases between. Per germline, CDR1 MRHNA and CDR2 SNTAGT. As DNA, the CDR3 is TGTGCCAGCAGTGACGGGGGAGATACGCAGTATTTT. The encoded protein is CASSDGGDTQYF.

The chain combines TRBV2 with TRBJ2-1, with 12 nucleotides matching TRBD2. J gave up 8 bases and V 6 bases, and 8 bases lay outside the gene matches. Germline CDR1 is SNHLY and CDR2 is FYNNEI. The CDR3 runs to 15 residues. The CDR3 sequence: CASRRLAGVPDEQFF. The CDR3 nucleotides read TGTGCCAGCAGGAGACTAGCGGGAGTCCCCGATGAGCAGTTCTTC. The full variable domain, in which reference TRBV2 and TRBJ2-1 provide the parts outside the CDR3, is EPEVTQTPSHQVTQMGQEVILRCVPISNHLYFYWYRQILGQKVEFLVSFYNNEISEKSEIFDDQFSVERPDGSNFTLKIRSTKLEDSAMYFCASRRLAGVPDEQFFGPGTRLTVL.

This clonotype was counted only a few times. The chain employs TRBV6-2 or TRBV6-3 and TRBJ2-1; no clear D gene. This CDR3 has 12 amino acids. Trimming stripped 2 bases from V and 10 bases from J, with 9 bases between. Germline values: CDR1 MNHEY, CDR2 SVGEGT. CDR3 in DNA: TGTGCCAGCAGTTACGTCAAATTCGAGCAGTTCTTC. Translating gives CASSYVKFEQFF.